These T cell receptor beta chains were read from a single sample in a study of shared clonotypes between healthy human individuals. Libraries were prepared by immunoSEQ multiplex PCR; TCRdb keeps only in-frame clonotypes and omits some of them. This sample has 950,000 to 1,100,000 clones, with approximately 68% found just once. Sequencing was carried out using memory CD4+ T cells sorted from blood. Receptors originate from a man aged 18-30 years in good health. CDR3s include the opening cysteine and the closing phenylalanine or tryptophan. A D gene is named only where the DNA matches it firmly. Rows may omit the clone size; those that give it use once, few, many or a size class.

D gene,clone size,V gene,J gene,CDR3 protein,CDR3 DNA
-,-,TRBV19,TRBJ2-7,CASTYGPGRSYEQYF,TGTGCCAGCACCTACGGCCCGGGACGGTCCTACGAGCAGTACTTC
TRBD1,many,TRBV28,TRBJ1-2,CASSSGTGTFSNYGYTF,TGTGCCAGCAGTTCCGGGACAGGGACTTTCTCTAACTATGGCTACACCTTC
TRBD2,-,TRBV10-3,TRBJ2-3,CAIGGGRADTQYF,TGTGCCATCGGGGGCGGGAGGGCAGATACGCAGTATTTT
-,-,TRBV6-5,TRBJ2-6,CASRISGSGANVLTF,TGTGCCAGCCGTATATCGGGCTCTGGGGCCAACGTCCTGACTTTC
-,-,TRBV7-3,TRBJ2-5,CASSPQGLDRETQYF,TGTGCCAGCAGCCCCCAGGGACTCGATCGGGAGACCCAGTACTTC
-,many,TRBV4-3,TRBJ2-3,CASSRDQGTSRDTQYF,TGCGCCAGCAGCCGGGACCAGGGGACCTCAAGAGATACGCAGTATTTT
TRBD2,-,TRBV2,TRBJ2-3,CASSDRPRGGGTDTQYF,TGTGCCAGCAGTGACCGGCCCCGGGGGGGTGGGACAGATACGCAGTATTTT
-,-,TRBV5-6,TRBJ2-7,CASSLGRRSSYEQYF,TGTGCCAGCAGCTTGGGCCGGAGGAGCTCCTACGAGCAGTACTTC
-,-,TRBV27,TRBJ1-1,CASSASIRGTEAFF,TGTGCCAGCAGTGCAAGTATCAGGGGCACTGAAGCTTTCTTT
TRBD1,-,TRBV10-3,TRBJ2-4,CAISNGQGQNIQYF,TGTGCCATCAGTAATGGACAGGGCCAAAACATTCAGTACTTC
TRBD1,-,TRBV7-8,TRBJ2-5,CASSLVSGGLMTQYF,TGTGCCAGCAGCTTAGTCTCAGGGGGCCTTATGACCCAGTACTTC
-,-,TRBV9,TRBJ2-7,CASSVDLVTGTYEQYF,TGTGCCAGCAGCGTAGATTTGGTGACAGGTACCTACGAGCAGTACTTC
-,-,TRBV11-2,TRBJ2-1,CASSFTGARGREQFF,TGTGCCAGCAGCTTCACCGGGGCGCGGGGCCGTGAGCAGTTCTTC
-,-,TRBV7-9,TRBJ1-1,CASRLYGDTEAFF,TGTGCCAGCAGGCTCTACGGGGACACTGAAGCTTTCTTT
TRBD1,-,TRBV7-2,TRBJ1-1,CASSPDRGDWKAFF,TGTGCCAGCAGCCCCGACAGGGGGGATTGGAAAGCTTTCTTT
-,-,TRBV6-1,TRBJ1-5,CASSPGRGSNQPQHF,TGTGCCAGCAGTCCGGGACGGGGTAGCAATCAGCCCCAGCATTTT
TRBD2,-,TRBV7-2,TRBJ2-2,CASSSFPGLTTGELFF,TGTGCCAGCAGCTCGTTCCCGGGACTAACGACCGGGGAGCTGTTTTTT
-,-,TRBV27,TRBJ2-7,CASSLSGFSYEQYF,TGTGCCAGCAGTTTATCAGGGTTCTCCTACGAGCAGTACTTC
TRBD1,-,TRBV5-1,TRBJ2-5,CASSTTGVQETQYF,TGCGCCAGTAGTACGACAGGGGTCCAAGAGACCCAGTACTTC
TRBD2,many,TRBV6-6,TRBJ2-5,CASSYGGLEETQYF,TGTGCCAGCAGTTACGGGGGACTAGAAGAGACCCAGTACTTC
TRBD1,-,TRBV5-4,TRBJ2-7,CASSSKGGSYEQYF,TGTGCCAGCAGCTCGAAAGGGGGCAGCTACGAGCAGTACTTC
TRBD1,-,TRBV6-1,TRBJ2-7,CASSEGDRDEQYF,TGTGCCAGCAGTGAAGGGGACAGAGACGAGCAGTACTTC
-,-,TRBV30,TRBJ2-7,CAWSVLTTGEQYF,TGTGCCTGGAGTGTACTGACCACAGGCGAGCAGTACTTC
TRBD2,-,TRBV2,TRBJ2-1,CASSWTSHEQFF,TGTGCCAGCAGTTGGACTAGTCATGAGCAGTTCTTC
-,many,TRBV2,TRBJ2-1,CASSGVAAYNEQFF,TGTGCCAGCAGTGGGGTAGCAGCTTACAATGAGCAGTTCTTC
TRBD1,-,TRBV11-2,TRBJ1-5,CASSFDRGRGYQPQHF,TGTGCCAGCAGCTTCGACAGGGGGCGGGGGTATCAGCCCCAGCATTTT
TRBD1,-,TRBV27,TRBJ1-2,CASRIYAGTGSYGYTF,TGTGCCAGCAGGATTTATGCCGGGACAGGTTCCTATGGCTACACCTTC
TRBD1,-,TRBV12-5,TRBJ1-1,CASGSSQGYTEAFF,TGTGCTAGTGGTTCGTCACAGGGGTACACTGAAGCTTTCTTT
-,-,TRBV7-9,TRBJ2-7,CASSRTYSSYEQYF,TGTGCCAGCAGCCGGACCTACAGCTCCTACGAGCAGTACTTC